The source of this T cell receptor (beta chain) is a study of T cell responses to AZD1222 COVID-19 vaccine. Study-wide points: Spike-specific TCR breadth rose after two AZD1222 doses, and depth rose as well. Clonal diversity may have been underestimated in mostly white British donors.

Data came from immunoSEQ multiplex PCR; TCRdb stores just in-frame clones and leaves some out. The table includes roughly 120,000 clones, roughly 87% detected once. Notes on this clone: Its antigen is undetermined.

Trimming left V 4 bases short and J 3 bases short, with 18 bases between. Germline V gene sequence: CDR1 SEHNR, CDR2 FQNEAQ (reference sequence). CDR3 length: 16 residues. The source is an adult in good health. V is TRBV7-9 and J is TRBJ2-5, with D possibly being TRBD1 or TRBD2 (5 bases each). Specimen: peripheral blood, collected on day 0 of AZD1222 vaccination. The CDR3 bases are TGTGCCAGCAGCTCTAGGGACGACAGTCCAAAAGAGACCCAGTACTTC. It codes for CASSSRDDSPKETQYF. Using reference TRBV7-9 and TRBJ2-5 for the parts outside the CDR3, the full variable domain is DTGVSQNPRHKITKRGQNVTFRCDPISEHNRLYWYRQTLGQGPEFLTYFQNEAQLEKSRLLSDRFSAERPKGSFSTLEIQRTEQGDSAMYLCASSSRDDSPKETQYFGPGTRLLVL.